This TCR beta chain came from a study of cytomegalovirus exposure and HLA in healthy donors. On the study more broadly: Unique TCR beta sequences numbering some 120 million came from 150 million to 200 million T cells in an earlier analysis.

The PCR had 60 Vbeta and 13 Jbeta primers. Sequencing was performed with immunoSEQ multiplex PCR; in TCRdb, only in-frame clones are kept and a portion is missing. The data hold a few hundred thousand clones, with around 81% observed a single time. Study results and caveats: The later analysis indicated that the majority of CMV-associated TCR beta chains appeared HLA-restricted.

Trimming shortened V by 4 bases and J by 1 base, and 7 bases separated the two germline ends. The CDR3 runs to 13 residues. The V gene's germline CDR1 is SNHLY and CDR2 FYNNEI. Note on this clone: Its target is unknown.

The receptor's source is a woman aged 55-69 years in good health and CMV-seropositive. The sequenced sample was PBMCs. The chain carries TRBV2 and TRBJ1-1; tentative D call: TRBD1 (6 bases). The CDR3 loop is CASSVGQNTEAFF. CDR3 sequence (DNA): TGTGCCAGCAGTGTGGGACAGAACACTGAAGCTTTCTTT.